This T cell receptor beta chain is from a study of blood T cell repertoires in COVID-19. Turning to the study itself: From T cells, B-cell-depleted T cells, or PBMCs came the material, which was cDNA or gDNA.

Per the germline V gene, CDR1 is LNHNV and CDR2 is YYDKDF (reference sequence). The CDR3 runs to 16 residues. V lost 2 bases to trimming and J lost 8 bases; unmatched junction nucleotides: 11. Authors' processing steps: Estimation of nucleated cell counts relied on the amplification of reference gene primers. Produced via immunoSEQ multiplex PCR; TCRdb's table is partial and in-frame only. V, J and clone size reflect that table, while D and trimming were determined from the DNA. This table holds just under 250,000 clones, approximately 86% found once. The TCR was taken from a woman aged 25 to 39 who had recovered from COVID-19. V and J are TRBV15 and TRBJ2-1, with 8 bases fitting TRBD2. Sequenced sample: peripheral blood. The CDR3 is CATSRPGGSGVHEQFF. The CDR3 DNA is TGTGCCACCAGCAGACCCGGGGGTAGCGGGGTCCATGAGCAGTTCTTC. Full variable domain (missing parts from reference TRBV15 and TRBJ2-1): DAMVIQNPRYQVTQFGKPVTLSCSQTLNHNVMYWYQQKSSQAPKLLFHYYDKDFNNEADTPDNFQSRRPNTSFCFLDIRSPGLGDTAMYLCATSRPGGSGVHEQFFGPGTRLTVL.